Presented here are 3 T cell receptor beta chains from one specimen sequenced in a study of immune heterogeneity within non-small cell lung tumors. With about 570 ng used per sample, the template was genomic DNA from bulk tumor. Collection of several biopsies per primary tumor, spaced far apart, took place during surgery. These patients got curative surgery after being newly diagnosed with untreated non-small cell lung cancer. Amplifying TCR beta CDR3 involved multiplex PCR carried out with 32 V and 13 J primers. TCRdb re-analysed the multiplex PCR reads in MiXCR, keeping a single row per CDR3 protein. The sample consists of about 13,000 distinct CDR3 sequences, 20% to 25% of them appearing once. The specimen sequenced was lung tumor tissue. The receptors here all came from a man between 45 and 60 years old with non-small cell lung cancer.

Note on this clonotype: One end of the junction varies from germline; a read error may be responsible. The chain uses TRBV6-5 and TRBJ1-6; no clear D gene. The germline CDR1 and CDR2 sequences are MNHEY and SVGAGI. CDR3 length equals 16 residues. Here the CDR3 reads CASSYSTLGNNSAVNF. CDR3 in DNA: TGTGCCAGCAGTTACTCGACTTTGGGAAACAATTCAGCCGTGAACTTT.

This clonotype was observed at least ten times. This chain links TRBV6-1 with TRBJ2-7; no clear D gene. The length of the CDR3 is 15 residues. Trimming cost V 6 bases and J 2 bases, with 17 bases left between them. The V gene's germline CDR1 is MNHNS and CDR2 SASEGT. CDR3: CASRTPGQLPYEQYF. In nucleotides, the CDR3 is TGTGCCAGCAGAACCCCCGGGCAGTTGCCCTACGAGCAGTACTTC.

About this clonotype itself: This CDR3 fails to terminate in the conserved phenylalanine or tryptophan, so it likely reflects a read error. It is unclear where the CDR3 begins or ends on the DNA, so no DNA is shown, and the CDR3 is as TCRdb lists it. The chain links TRBV28 to TRBJ1-6. CDR1 and CDR2 (germline): MDHEN, SYDVKM. The CDR3 adds up to 12 amino acids, both ends counted. The CDR3: CASRSNNSPLHY.